This is a list of T cell receptor beta chains from one sample in a study of T cell repertoires in cytomegalovirus infection. Their recognized antigens are unknown. TCRdb ran MiXCR on the reads and lists one entry per CDR3 protein. This sample has about 890,000 distinct CDR3 sequences, with approximately 31% found just once. The sequencing used cultured CD8+ T cells from PBMCs, collected from culture after CMV antigen stimulation. The source of these receptors is a human donor in good health (CMV status not recorded). Some clones in this sample may be carry-over from other donors' samples. The CDR3 runs from the conserved cysteine through the conserved F or W. Each record gives: clone size, D gene, J gene, V gene, CDR3 protein, CDR3 DNA. D genes are given only for firm matches. The size entry is marked missing in some rows and otherwise reads once, few, many or a size class.

.	.	TRBJ2-1	TRBV2	CASSEAGVGFNEQFF	TGTGCCAGCAGTGAAGCGGGGGTAGGGTTCAATGAGCAGTTCTTC
few	.	TRBJ1-5	TRBV2	CASSESWGPNQPQHF	TGTGCCAGCAGTGAATCTTGGGGCCCCAATCAGCCCCAGCATTTT
few	.	TRBJ2-1	TRBV7-9	CASSYSPWEQFF	TGTGCCAGCAGCTATTCCCCTTGGGAGCAGTTCTTC
.	.	TRBJ1-3	TRBV28	CASSYFMGSGSTIYF	TGTGCCAGCAGTTACTTCATGGGGTCTGGAAGCACCATATATTTT
many	.	TRBJ2-5	TRBV7-8	CASSDRAKSQETQYF	TGTGCCAGCAGCGATAGGGCAAAGTCCCAAGAGACCCAGTACTTC
few	TRBD1	TRBJ2-2	TRBV9	CASSGTGVTGELFF	TGTGCCAGCAGTGGGACAGGTGTCACCGGGGAGCTGTTTTTT
.	TRBD2	TRBJ2-1	TRBV6-2/TRBV6-3	CASSYSSLGGGPYNEQFF	TGTGCCAGCAGTTACTCTTCATTGGGCGGGGGGCCTTACAATGAGCAGTTCTTC
few	.	TRBJ1-5	TRBV27	CASSLTRAGQPQHF	TGTGCCAGCAGTTTAACGAGGGCGGGCCAGCCCCAGCATTTT
once	.	TRBJ1-4	TRBV5-4	CASSSTDRSEKLFF	TGTGCCAGCAGCTCGACAGATCGTTCTGAAAAACTGTTTTTT
.	.	TRBJ2-5	TRBV27	CASSLVGTSQETQYF	TGTGCCAGCAGTTTAGTAGGCACTAGCCAAGAGACCCAGTACTTC
.	.	TRBJ1-1	TRBV9	CASSVGLAGRAEAFF	TGTGCCAGCAGCGTAGGATTAGCGGGCAGGGCAGAAGCTTTCTTT
few	.	TRBJ2-7	TRBV5-6	CASSWSVGRASYEQYF	TGTGCCAGCAGCTGGTCCGTGGGCAGGGCGTCCTACGAGCAGTACTTC
few	.	TRBJ1-1	TRBV14	CASSQDLGALGTEAFF	TGTGCCAGCAGCCAAGATTTGGGGGCGCTGGGGACTGAAGCTTTCTTT
.	.	TRBJ1-2	TRBV3-1	CASSQNGDDYGYTF	TGTGCCAGCAGCCAAAACGGGGACGACTATGGCTACACCTTC
few	.	TRBJ2-5	TRBV24-1	CATEKGETQYF	TGTGCCACTGAAAAAGGGGAGACCCAGTACTTC
once	.	TRBJ2-2	TRBV5-1	CASRLGHSDTGELFF	TGCGCCAGCCGCCTCGGGCATTCGGACACCGGGGAGCTGTTTTTT
.	.	TRBJ1-2	TRBV11-2	CASSLVIPGPTLSYGYTF	TGTGCCAGCAGCTTAGTTATTCCCGGGCCCACCTTGTCATATGGCTACACCTTC
many	.	TRBJ2-2	TRBV7-9	CAGSSAPGSRQYGELFF	TGTGCCGGCAGCTCCGCTCCTGGCAGCCGGCAGTACGGGGAGCTGTTTTTT
many	.	TRBJ1-6	TRBV4-2	CASSQKGPLGPLHF	TGTGCCAGCAGCCAGAAGGGCCCCCTAGGGCCCCTCCACTTT
.	.	TRBJ1-2	TRBV6-1	CAGTQGNYGYTF	TGTGCCGGAACCCAGGGAAACTATGGCTACACCTTC
.	.	TRBJ1-2	TRBV4-1	CASSEGHNGYTF	TGCGCCAGCAGCGAGGGACATAATGGCTACACCTTC
few	.	TRBJ2-2	TRBV7-9	CASISPGRDTGELFF	TGTGCCAGCATCTCGCCGGGAAGGGACACCGGGGAGCTGTTTTTT
many	.	TRBJ1-5	TRBV6-1	CASSESGSPQHF	TGTGCCAGCAGTGAATCCGGGTCGCCCCAGCATTTT
few	.	TRBJ2-1	TRBV5-4	CASSLVIAQGEQFF	TGTGCCAGCAGCTTGGTAATAGCGCAGGGGGAGCAGTTCTTC
.	TRBD1	TRBJ2-1	TRBV6-5	CASSYVGTGDEQFF	TGTGCCAGCAGTTACGTGGGGACAGGGGATGAGCAGTTCTTC
many	.	TRBJ2-7	TRBV7-6	CASSRTSEEYEQYF	TGTGCCAGCAGCCGGACATCGGAGGAATACGAGCAGTACTTC
many	TRBD1	TRBJ1-1	TRBV7-2	CASTDRGRYTEAFF	TGTGCCAGCACCGACAGGGGGCGTTACACTGAAGCTTTCTTT
.	.	TRBJ1-1	TRBV7-2	CASSLENRVNTEAFF	TGTGCCAGCAGCTTAGAGAACAGGGTGAACACTGAAGCTTTCTTT
many	.	TRBJ1-6	TRBV7-8	CASSLGRGYSPLHF	TGTGCCAGCAGCTTAGGCAGGGGTTATTCACCCCTCCACTTT
few	TRBD2	TRBJ2-3	TRBV7-6	CASSVAGGTSSTDTQYF	TGTGCCAGCAGCGTAGCGGGGGGTACCTCTAGCACAGATACGCAGTATTTT
few	.	TRBJ1-5	TRBV7-7	CASSYEGAFEPQHF	TGTGCTAGCAGCTATGAGGGCGCATTTGAGCCCCAGCATTTT
.	.	TRBJ2-5	TRBV20-1	CSASLRDLAAETQYF	TGCAGTGCTAGTTTACGGGACCTTGCAGCAGAGACCCAGTACTTC
few	.	TRBJ1-2	TRBV5-4	CASSGPELGGYGYTF	TGTGCCAGCAGCGGACCGGAGCTTGGTGGCTATGGCTACACCTTC
many	.	TRBJ2-3	TRBV28	CASSLVVTDTQYF	TGTGCCAGCAGTTTAGTTGTCACAGATACGCAGTATTTT
.	.	TRBJ2-1	TRBV18	CASLTGVSSYNEQFF	TGTGCCAGCTTAACGGGGGTAAGCTCCTACAATGAGCAGTTCTTC
few	TRBD1	TRBJ2-4	TRBV24-1	CATSHPGQPSLAKNIQYF	TGTGCCACCAGCCATCCGGGACAGCCCAGTCTAGCCAAAAACATTCAGTACTTC